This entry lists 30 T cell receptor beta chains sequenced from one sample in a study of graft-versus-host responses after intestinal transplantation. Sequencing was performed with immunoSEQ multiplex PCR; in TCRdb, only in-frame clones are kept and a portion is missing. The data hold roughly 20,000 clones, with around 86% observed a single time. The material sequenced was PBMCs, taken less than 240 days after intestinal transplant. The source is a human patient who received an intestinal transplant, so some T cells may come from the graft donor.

The CDR3 loop is CASTPPYPPYYEQYF. CDR3 nucleotide sequence: TGTGCCAGCACACCCCCTTATCCCCCTTACTACGAGCAGTACTTC. J is TRBJ2-7 and V is TRBV7-3, with D unresolved. The germline V gene has CDR1 SGHTA and CDR2 FQGTGA. The CDR3 is 15 residues long. V gave up 7 bases and J gave up 3 bases, with 19 bases separating them.

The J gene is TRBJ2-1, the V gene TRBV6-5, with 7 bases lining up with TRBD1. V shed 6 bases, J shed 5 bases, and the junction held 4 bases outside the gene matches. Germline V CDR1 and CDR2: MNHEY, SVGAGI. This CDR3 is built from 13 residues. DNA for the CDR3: TGTGCCAGCAGACAGGGGCCCAACAATGAGCAGTTCTTC. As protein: CASRQGPNNEQFF.

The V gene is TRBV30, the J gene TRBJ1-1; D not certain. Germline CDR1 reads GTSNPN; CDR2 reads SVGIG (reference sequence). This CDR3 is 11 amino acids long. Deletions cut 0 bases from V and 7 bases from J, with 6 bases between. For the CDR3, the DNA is TGTGCCTGGAGTGTATCCCTTGAAGCTTTCTTT. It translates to CAWSVSLEAFF.

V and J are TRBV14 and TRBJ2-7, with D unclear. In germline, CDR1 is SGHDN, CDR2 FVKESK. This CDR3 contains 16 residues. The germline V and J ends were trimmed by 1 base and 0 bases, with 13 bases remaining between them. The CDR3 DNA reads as TGTGCCAGCAGCCAAGGCCCTGGGCTCAGCTCCTACGAGCAGTACTTC. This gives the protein CASSQGPGLSSYEQYF.

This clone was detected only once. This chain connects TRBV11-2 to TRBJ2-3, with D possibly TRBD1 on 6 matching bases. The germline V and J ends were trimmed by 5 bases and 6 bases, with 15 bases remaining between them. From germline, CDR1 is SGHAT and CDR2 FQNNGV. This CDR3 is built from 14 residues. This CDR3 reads CASSPGVRGDTQYF. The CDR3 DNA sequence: TGTGCCAGCAGCCCAGGGGTCCGCGGGGATACGCAGTATTTT.

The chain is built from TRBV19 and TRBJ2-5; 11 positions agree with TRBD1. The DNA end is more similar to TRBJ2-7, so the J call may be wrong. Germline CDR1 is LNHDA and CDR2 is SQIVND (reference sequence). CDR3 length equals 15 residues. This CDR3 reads CASRRFGTGGYEQYF. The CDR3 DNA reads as TGTGCCAGTAGGCGGTTCGGGACAGGGGGCTACGAGCAGTACTTC.

Here the CDR3 reads CAWSLITSGDYNEQFF. The CDR3 region has the DNA TGTGCCTGGAGCCTAATAACTAGCGGGGACTACAATGAGCAGTTCTTC. The chain joins TRBV30 to TRBJ2-1; 10 bases are shared with TRBD2. From germline, CDR1 is GTSNPN and CDR2 SVGIG (reference sequence). The junction had 8 bases not matched to a gene; V was cut back by 3 bases and J by 3 bases. The CDR3 extends over 16 amino acids.

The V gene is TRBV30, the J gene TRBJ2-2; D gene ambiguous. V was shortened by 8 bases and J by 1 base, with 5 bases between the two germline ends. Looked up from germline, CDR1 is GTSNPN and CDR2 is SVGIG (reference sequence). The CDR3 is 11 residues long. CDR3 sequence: CAGENTGELFF. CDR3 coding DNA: TGTGCCGGAGAGAACACCGGGGAGCTGTTTTTT.

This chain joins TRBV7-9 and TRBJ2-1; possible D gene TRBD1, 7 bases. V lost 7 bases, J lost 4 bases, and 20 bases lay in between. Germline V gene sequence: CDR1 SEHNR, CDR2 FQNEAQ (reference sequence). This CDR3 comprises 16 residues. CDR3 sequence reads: CASTLGGGARYNEQFF. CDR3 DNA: TGTGCCAGCACTTTAGGGGGCGGGGCCAGGTACAATGAGCAGTTCTTC.

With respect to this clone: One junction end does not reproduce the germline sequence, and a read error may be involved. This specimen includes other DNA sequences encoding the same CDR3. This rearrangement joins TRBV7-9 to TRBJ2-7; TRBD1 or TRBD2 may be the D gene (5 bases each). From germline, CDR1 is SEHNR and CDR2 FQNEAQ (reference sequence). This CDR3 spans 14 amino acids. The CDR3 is CASSEGTVSYEQYF. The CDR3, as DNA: TGCGCCAGCAGCGAGGGGACGGTTTCCTACGAGCAGTACTTC.

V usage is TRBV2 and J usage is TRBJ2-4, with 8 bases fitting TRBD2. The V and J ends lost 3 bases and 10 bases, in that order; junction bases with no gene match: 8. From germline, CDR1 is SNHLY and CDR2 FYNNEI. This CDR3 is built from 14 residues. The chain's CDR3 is CASSDPGLVDIQYF. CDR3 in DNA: TGTGCCAGCAGTGACCCGGGACTAGTCGATATTCAGTACTTC. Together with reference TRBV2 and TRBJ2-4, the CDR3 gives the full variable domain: EPEVTQTPSHQVTQMGQEVILRCVPISNHLYFYWYRQILGQKVEFLVSFYNNEISEKSEIFDDQFSVERPDGSNFTLKIRSTKLEDSAMYFCASSDPGLVDIQYFGAGTRLSVL.

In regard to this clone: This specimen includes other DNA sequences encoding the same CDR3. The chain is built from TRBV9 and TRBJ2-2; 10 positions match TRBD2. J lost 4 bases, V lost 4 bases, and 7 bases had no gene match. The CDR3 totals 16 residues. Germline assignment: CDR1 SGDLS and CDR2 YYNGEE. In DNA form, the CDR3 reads TGTGCCAGCAGCTCCCGGAGCGGGGGGGCCACCGGGGAGCTGTTTTTT. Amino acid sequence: CASSSRSGGATGELFF. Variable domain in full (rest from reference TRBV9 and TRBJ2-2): DSGVTQTPKHLITATGQRVTLRCSPRSGDLSVYWYQQSLDQGLQFLIQYYNGEERAKGNILERFSAQQFPDLHSELNLSSLELGDSALYFCASSSRSGGATGELFFGEGSRLTVL.

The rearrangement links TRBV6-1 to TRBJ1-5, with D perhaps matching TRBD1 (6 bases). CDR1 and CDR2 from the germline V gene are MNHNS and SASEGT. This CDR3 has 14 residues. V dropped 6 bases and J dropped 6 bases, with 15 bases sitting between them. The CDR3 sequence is CASSPGTMSQPQHF. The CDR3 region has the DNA TGTGCCAGCAGCCCCGGGACAATGAGTCAGCCCCAGCATTTT.

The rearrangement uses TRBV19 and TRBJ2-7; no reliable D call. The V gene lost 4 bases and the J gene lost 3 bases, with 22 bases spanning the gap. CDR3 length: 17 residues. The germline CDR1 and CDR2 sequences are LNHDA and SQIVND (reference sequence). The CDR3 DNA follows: TGTGCCAGTAGTACTCGGACGGTCCAACATCAGATCTACGAGCAGTACTTC. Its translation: CASSTRTVQHQIYEQYF.

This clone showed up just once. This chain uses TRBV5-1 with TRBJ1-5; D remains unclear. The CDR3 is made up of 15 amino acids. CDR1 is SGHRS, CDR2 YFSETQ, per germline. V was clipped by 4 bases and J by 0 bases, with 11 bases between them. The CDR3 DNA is TGCGCCAGCAGCCCCGAACATTATAGCAATCAGCCCCAGCATTTT. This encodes CASSPEHYSNQPQHF.

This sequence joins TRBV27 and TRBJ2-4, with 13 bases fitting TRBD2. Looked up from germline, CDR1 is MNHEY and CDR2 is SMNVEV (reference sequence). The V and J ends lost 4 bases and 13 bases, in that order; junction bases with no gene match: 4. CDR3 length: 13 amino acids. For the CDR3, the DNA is TGTGCCAGCAGTTGGGGACTAGCGGGGCTACAGTACTTC. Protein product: CASSWGLAGLQYF.

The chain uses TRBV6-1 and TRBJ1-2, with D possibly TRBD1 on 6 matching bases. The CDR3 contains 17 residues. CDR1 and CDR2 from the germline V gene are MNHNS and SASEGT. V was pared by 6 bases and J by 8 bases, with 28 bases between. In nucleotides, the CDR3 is TGTGCCAGCAGGGAAATCGGACAGTTAATTCACCTGGACGGCTACACCTTC. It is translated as CASREIGQLIHLDGYTF.

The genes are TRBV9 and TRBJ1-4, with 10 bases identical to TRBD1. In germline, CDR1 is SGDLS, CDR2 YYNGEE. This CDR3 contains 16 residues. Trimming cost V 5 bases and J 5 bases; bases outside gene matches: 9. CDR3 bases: TGTGCCAGCAGTACCGGGACAGGGGTATTAAATGAAAAACTGTTTTTT. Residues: CASSTGTGVLNEKLFF.

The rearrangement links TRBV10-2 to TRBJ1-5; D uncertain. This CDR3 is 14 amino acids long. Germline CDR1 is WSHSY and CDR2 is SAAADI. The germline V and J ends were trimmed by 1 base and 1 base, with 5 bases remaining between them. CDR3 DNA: TGCGCCAGCAGTGAGTTACGGAGCAATCAGCCCCAGCATTTT. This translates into CASSELRSNQPQHF.

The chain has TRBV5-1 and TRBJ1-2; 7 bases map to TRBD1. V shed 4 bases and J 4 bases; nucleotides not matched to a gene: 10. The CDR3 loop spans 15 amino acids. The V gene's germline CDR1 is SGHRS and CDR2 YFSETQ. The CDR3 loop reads CASSPGGGFLYGYTF. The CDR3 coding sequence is TGCGCCAGCAGCCCGGGAGGGGGCTTCCTCTATGGCTACACCTTC.

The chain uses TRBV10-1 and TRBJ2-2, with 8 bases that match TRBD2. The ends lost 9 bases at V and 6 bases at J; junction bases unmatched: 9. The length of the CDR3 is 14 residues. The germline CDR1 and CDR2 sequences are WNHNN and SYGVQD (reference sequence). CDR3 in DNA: TGCGCCAGTGGACGGGAGGGGCTGGCCGGGGAGCTGTTTTTT. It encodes CASGREGLAGELFF.

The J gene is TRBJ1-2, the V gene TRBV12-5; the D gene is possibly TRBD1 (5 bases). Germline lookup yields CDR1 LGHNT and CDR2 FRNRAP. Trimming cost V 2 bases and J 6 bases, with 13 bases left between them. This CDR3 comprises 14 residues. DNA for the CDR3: TGTGCTAGTGGTTTGCGGGGAGGGACGAATGGCTACACCTTC. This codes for CASGLRGGTNGYTF.

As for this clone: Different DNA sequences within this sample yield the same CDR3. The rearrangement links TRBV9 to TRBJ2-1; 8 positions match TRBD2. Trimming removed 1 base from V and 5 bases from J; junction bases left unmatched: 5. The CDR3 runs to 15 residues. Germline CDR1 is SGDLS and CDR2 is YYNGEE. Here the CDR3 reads CASSVSSGQNNEQFF. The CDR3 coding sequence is TGTGCCAGCAGCGTATCTAGCGGGCAAAACAATGAGCAGTTCTTC. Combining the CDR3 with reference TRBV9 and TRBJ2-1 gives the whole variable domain DSGVTQTPKHLITATGQRVTLRCSPRSGDLSVYWYQQSLDQGLQFLIQYYNGEERAKGNILERFSAQQFPDLHSELNLSSLELGDSALYFCASSVSSGQNNEQFFGPGTRLTVL.

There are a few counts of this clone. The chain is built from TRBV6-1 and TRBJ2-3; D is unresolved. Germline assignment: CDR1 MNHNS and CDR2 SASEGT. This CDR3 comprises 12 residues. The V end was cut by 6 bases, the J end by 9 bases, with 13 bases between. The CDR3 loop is CASSGVVGTQYF. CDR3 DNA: TGTGCCAGCAGCGGAGTCGTCGGGACGCAGTATTTT.

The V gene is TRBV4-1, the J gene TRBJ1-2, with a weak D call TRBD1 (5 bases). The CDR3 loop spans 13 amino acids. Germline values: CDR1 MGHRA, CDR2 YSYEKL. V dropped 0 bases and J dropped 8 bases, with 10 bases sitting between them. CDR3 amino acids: CASSQDSQGGYTF. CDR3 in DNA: TGCGCCAGCAGCCAAGATAGCCAGGGCGGCTACACCTTC.

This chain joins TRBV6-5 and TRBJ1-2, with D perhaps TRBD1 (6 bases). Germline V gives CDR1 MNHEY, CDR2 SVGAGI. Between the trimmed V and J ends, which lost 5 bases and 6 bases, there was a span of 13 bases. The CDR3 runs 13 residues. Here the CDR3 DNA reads TGTGCCAGCAGTCCCCCTAGGGGGAATGGCTACACCTTC. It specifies CASSPPRGNGYTF.

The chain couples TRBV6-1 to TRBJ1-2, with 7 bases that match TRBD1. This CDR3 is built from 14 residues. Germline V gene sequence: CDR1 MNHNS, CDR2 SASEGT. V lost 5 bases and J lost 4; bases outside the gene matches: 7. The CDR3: CASSNTGVGYGYTF. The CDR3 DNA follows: TGTGCCAGCAGTAACACAGGGGTGGGCTATGGCTACACCTTC.

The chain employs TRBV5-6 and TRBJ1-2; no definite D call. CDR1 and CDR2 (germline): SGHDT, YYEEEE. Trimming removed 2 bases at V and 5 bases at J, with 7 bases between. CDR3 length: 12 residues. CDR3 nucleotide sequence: TGTGCCAGCAGCTTCAGGAATTATGGCTACACCTTC. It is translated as CASSFRNYGYTF.

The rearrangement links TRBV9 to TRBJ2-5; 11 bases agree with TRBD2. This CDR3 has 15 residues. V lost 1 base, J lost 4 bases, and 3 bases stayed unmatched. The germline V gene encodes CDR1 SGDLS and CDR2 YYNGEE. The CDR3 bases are TGTGCCAGCAGCGTATCCACTAGCGGGGGAGAGACCCAGTACTTC. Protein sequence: CASSVSTSGGETQYF.

For the CDR3, the DNA is TGTGCCAGCAGCCCTGGCGCCGCCACAGATACGCAGTATTTT. This sequence encodes CASSPGAATDTQYF. The V call is TRBV7-2, the J call TRBJ2-3; D unclear. Trimming removed 5 bases at V and 2 bases at J, with 11 bases between. Germline V CDR1 and CDR2: SGHTA, FQGNSA. The CDR3 runs 14 residues.